This paragraph covers one T cell receptor (beta chain) sequence. The antigen is unknown. Sorted-subset replicate PCR reactions contained 150 to 200 ng DNA, corresponding to tens of thousands of T cell genomes. Only in-frame clones appear in the TCRdb table, and some are missing; sequencing was by immunoSEQ multiplex PCR. The sample yields under 2,000,000 clones, about 95% seen once. This specimen comes from a study of shared clonotypes between healthy human individuals. Notes on the study in general: With a few donors compared, about 5% of naive CD4 clonotypes were shared.

Naive CD8 isolation took CD45RO-negative cells positively selected for CCR7 and excluded terminally differentiated effector memory CD45RA+ cells. Sequences were obtained from naive CD8+ T cells sorted from blood. This TCR was sampled from a man aged 18 to 30 in good health.

Here the CDR3 DNA reads TGTGCCAGCAGCTTCCCCGGGACGGCTGAAAAACTGTTTTTT. Protein: CASSFPGTAEKLFF. The V and J genes are TRBV7-9 and TRBJ1-4; tentatively, D is TRBD1 (5 bases). Between the trimmed V and J ends, which lost 3 bases and 7 bases, there was a span of 12 bases. Germline V gene data show CDR1 as SEHNR and CDR2 as FQNEAQ (reference sequence). The CDR3 is 14 amino acids. Supplemented by reference TRBV7-9 and TRBJ1-4, the full variable domain reads DTGVSQNPRHKITKRGQNVTFRCDPISEHNRLYWYRQTLGQGPEFLTYFQNEAQLEKSRLLSDRFSAERPKGSFSTLEIQRTEQGDSAMYLCASSFPGTAEKLFFGSGTQLSVL.